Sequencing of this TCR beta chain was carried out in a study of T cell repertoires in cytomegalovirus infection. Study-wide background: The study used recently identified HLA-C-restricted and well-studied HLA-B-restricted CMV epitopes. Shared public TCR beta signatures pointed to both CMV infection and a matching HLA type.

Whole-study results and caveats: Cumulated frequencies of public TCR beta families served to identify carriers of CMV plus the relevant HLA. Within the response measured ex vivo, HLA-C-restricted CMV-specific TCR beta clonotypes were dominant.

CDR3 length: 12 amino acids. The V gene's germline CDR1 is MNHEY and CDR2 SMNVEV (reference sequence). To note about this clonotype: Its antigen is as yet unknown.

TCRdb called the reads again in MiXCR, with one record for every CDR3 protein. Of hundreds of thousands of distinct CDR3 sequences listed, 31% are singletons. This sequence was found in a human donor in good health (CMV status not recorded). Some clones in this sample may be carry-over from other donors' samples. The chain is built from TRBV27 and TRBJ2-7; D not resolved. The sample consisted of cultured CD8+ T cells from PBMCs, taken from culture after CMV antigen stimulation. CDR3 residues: CARAVSSYEQHV. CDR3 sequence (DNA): TGTGCCAGGGCAGTGAGCTCCTACGAGCAGCACGTC.